This T cell receptor (beta chain) was recorded in a study of control samples from healthy donors and cancer patients. The V gene end was trimmed by 7 bases and the J gene end by 5 bases; junction bases not matched to a gene: 16. Germline V lookup: CDR1 KGHSH, CDR2 LQKENI. The CDR3 covers 16 residues. Assay used: immunoSEQ multiplex PCR; TCRdb lists only in-frame clones, some missing. The data contain some 410,000 clones, around nine tenths of them singletons. The J gene is TRBJ1-1, the V gene TRBV18, with 7 bases fitting TRBD1. The origin of this receptor is a middle-aged man with head and neck cancer. Source material: PBMCs. In DNA, the CDR3 is TGTGCCAGCTGGGGGACAGTTAACCCACGAAGGACTGAAGCTTTCTTT. As protein: CASWGTVNPRRTEAFF.